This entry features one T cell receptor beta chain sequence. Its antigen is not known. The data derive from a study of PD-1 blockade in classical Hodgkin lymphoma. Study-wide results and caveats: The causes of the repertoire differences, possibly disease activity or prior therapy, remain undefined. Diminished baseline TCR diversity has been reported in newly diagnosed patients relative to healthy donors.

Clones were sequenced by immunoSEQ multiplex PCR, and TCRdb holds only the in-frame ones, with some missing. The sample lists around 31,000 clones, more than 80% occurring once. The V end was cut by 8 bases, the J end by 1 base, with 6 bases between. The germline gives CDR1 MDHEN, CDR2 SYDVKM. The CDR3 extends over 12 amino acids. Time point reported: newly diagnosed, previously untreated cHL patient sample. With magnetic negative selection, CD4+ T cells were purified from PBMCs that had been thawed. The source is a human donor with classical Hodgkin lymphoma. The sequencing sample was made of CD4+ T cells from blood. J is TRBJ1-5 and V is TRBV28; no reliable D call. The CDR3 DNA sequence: TGTGCCAGCCTAGAGAGCAATCAGCCCCAGCATTTT. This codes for CASLESNQPQHF.